Listed below are T cell receptor beta chains from one sample, sequenced in a study of blood T cell repertoires in COVID-19. Method: immunoSEQ multiplex PCR; TCRdb's copy keeps in-frame clones and lacks some. Of about 170,000 clones in the sample, 84% were seen once. The sequenced sample was peripheral blood. These receptors all come from a man aged 35 to 55 who had recovered from COVID-19. Both conserved end residues are part of each CDR3. Each record gives: V gene, clone size, CDR3 protein. Only some rows state a clone size, as once, few, many or a class for expanded clones.

TRBV4-2 . CASSHTAGAYTDTQYF
TRBV19 . CASSDRGGYGYTF
TRBV10-3 . CATDGGDRGSYGYTF
TRBV11-3 . CASSFLRRPDTQYF
TRBV5-1 . CASSPGQGATGELFF
TRBV10-3 . CASTGANEQYF
TRBV21-1 . CASTRNREGNISVKNTEAFF
TRBV7-3 . CASSPRPLAGNNEQFF
TRBV6-6 many CASSVSENTGELFF
TRBV10-3 once CAIRKTGTYEQYF
TRBV9 . CASTQDRIASQETQYF
TRBV3-1/TRBV3-2 . CASSRREEQYF
TRBV29-1 . CSVEAQGWYGYTF
TRBV6-2/TRBV6-3 . CASSYLSRDWQFF
TRBV7-2 . CASSPSTTLMTNEKLFF
TRBV5-1 . CASSGTGPGEKLFF
TRBV12-3/TRBV12-4 . CASSFSEQTQYF
TRBV10-3 . CAISGGLGYGYTF
TRBV6-6 . CASSYRTGGNEQFF
TRBV6-5 . CASSYGRVGTGELFF
TRBV30 . CAWGGLAGSEQFF
TRBV6-2/TRBV6-3 . CASSPRRQGKYEQYF
TRBV5-1 . CASSLATSYEQYF
TRBV7-2 . CASTPRGGAGADTQYF
TRBV18 . CASSPPAGTGSQPQHF
TRBV28 . CASSLSNREGYTF
TRBV10-3 . CASLTGENTEAFF
TRBV2 . CASRELSSYNEQFF
TRBV7-9 . CASSLGVGGTGTHNEQFF
TRBV5-4 . CASSLGGANTEAFF
TRBV7-8 . CASSYSGARYEQYF
TRBV6-1 . CASSEAKGQGNTGELFF
TRBV28 . CASSWGGRGNTIYF
TRBV10-3 . CAISESLSEQYF
TRBV12-3/TRBV12-4 . CASSYEGRETQYF
TRBV18 . CASSQGLAGDEQFF
TRBV20-1 . CSASLANEQFF
TRBV5-6 . CASNPGQGRTGELFF
TRBV19 . CASSWTGTNTEAFF
TRBV15 . CATSRTGSGNTIYF
TRBV12-3/TRBV12-4 . CASSSGLDTQYF
TRBV10-3 . CAISEVWAGERNTIYF
TRBV12-3/TRBV12-4 . CASALVGTGELFF
TRBV6-2/TRBV6-3 . CASSYRDRGTDYEQYF
TRBV11-2 . CASSRGRAYEQYF
TRBV4-1 medium-sized CASSHRTGVTGELFF
TRBV5-4 . CASWDRRTDTQYF
TRBV4-1 . CASSQFSSPLGRNQPQHF
TRBV12-3/TRBV12-4 . CASSLGSGYEQYF
TRBV7-2 . CASSFGGLNTGELFF
TRBV6-1 . CASSEAEVVEQYF
TRBV18 . CASSPYRNTEAFF
TRBV30 . CAWRTSGSKETQYF
TRBV5-6 . CASSLALSGLGQPQHF
TRBV7-9 . CASSLAGAPTDTQYF
TRBV28 . CATNLDRGHEQYF
TRBV7-9 . CASSSSKPITSSYNEQFF
TRBV2 . CASSIQGDNEQYF
TRBV28 . CAATGTLNTEAFF